A single sample is the source of the 7 T cell receptor beta chains below, sequenced in a study of spatial heterogeneity in lung cancer. TCRdb reprocessed the 5' RACE reads with MiXCR, giving one entry per CDR3 protein. This sample carries several thousand distinct CDR3 sequences, around 8.9% of them seen once, and the ten largest clones take around 24%. This sample's time point: sample taken at primary tumor resection. The material was normal lung tissue next to the tumor, obtained at surgery. Receptor source: a male donor with early-stage non-small cell lung cancer.

Concerning this clonotype itself: A read error is likely, as this CDR3 ends without the conserved phenylalanine or tryptophan. Because the CDR3's place on the DNA is in doubt, the DNA is left out and the CDR3 is given as listed by TCRdb. This rearrangement joins TRBV20-1 to TRBJ2-1. Termini included, the CDR3 measures 16 amino acids. Germline V CDR1 and CDR2: DFQATT, SNEGSKA (reference sequence). Here the CDR3 reads CSARDNRRGPYNEKFL.

Relative to its sample, this clonotype is medium-sized (0.01 to 0.1%). This sequence joins TRBV27 and TRBJ2-3; 8 positions agree with TRBD2. The germline CDR1 and CDR2 sequences are MNHEY and SMNVEV (reference sequence). The CDR3 runs 15 residues. The trim removed 2 bases at V and 3 bases at J, leaving 4 bases unmatched. The DNA of the CDR3 is TGTGCCAGCAGTTTACGGGGGGGTTGGACAGATACGCAGTATTTT. This sequence encodes CASSLRGGWTDTQYF.

In this sample, this clonotype is medium-sized. The V and J genes are TRBV7-8 and TRBJ2-1; 8 bases are shared with TRBD1. Germline V gene sequence: CDR1 SGHVS, CDR2 FQNEAQ. There are 14 residues in the CDR3. The junction had 8 bases not matched to a gene; V was cut back by 5 bases and J by 8 bases. The CDR3: CASSRGQAWDEQFF. CDR3 in DNA: TGTGCCAGCAGCCGGGGACAGGCGTGGGATGAGCAGTTCTTC.

This clonotype was observed many times. This sequence joins TRBV27 and TRBJ2-7; D remains unclear. The germline V gene has CDR1 MNHEY and CDR2 SMNVEV (reference sequence). With 3 bases removed from V and 5 bases from J, the gap between germline ends came to 8 bases. The CDR3 is 12 amino acids. CDR3 loop: CASSLLRHEQYF. DNA for the CDR3: TGTGCCAGCAGTTTGTTAAGACACGAGCAGTACTTC.

In its sample, this clonotype was seen many times. The V gene is TRBV29-1, the J gene TRBJ1-1; no definite D call. The V end was cut by 7 bases, the J end by 1 base, with 7 bases between. The length of the CDR3 is 11 residues. The germline V gene has CDR1 SQVTM and CDR2 ANQGSEA. The CDR3 DNA reads TGCAGCGCAACAGAGAACACTGAAGCTTTCTTT. Amino acid sequence: CSATENTEAFF.

The gene calls are TRBV6-2 or TRBV6-3 and TRBJ2-2, with 9 bases aligning to TRBD1. Germline V gene data show CDR1 as MNHEY and CDR2 as SVGEGT. The CDR3 is made up of 16 amino acids. V lost 6 bases and J lost 4; bases outside the gene matches: 9. The CDR3 region is CASSWTQGAGTGELFF. CDR3 in DNA: TGTGCCAGCAGCTGGACACAGGGGGCTGGCACCGGGGAGCTGTTTTTT.

At least ten counts were recorded for this clonotype. J is TRBJ2-7 and V is TRBV7-9; tentative D call: TRBD1 (6 bases). CDR3 length equals 15 residues. V shed 8 bases and J shed 0 bases, with 17 bases lying between them. Germline V gene data show CDR1 as SEHNR and CDR2 as FQNEAQ (reference sequence). The CDR3 sequence is CASAHQRDISYEQYF. Written as DNA, the CDR3 is TGTGCCAGCGCCCATCAACGGGACATCTCCTACGAGCAGTACTTC.